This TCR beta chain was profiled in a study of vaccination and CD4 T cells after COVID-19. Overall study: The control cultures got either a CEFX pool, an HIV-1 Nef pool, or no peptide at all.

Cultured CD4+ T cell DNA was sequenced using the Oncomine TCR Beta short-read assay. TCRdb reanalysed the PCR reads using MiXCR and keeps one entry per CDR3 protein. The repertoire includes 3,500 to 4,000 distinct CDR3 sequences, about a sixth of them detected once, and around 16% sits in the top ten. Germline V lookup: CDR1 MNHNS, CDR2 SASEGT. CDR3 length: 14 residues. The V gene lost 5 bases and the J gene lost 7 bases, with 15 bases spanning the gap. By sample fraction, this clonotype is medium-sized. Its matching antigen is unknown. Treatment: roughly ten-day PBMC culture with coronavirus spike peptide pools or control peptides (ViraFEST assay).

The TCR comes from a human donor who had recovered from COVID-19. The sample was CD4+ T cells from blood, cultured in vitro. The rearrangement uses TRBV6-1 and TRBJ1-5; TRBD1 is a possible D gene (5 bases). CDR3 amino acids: CASSQVSGRQPQHF. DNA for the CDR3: TGTGCCAGCAGTCAAGTTTCAGGGAGGCAGCCCCAGCATTTT.